This TCR beta chain was documented in a study of T cell repertoires in cytomegalovirus infection. Each CDR3 protein gets one entry after TCRdb re-called the reads with MiXCR. The profile covers more than 400,000 distinct CDR3 sequences, with around a quarter appearing a single time and less than 15% taken by the ten largest. This clonotype was counted many times. Germline CDR1 is SGHTA and CDR2 is FQGNSA. The V and J ends lost 3 bases and 7 bases, in that order; junction bases with no gene match: 17. The CDR3 length is 18 residues. The rearrangement uses TRBV7-2 and TRBJ2-1, with 8 positions matching TRBD2. The source material was PBMCs. This receptor was taken from a human donor in good health (CMV status not recorded). Some clones in this sample may be carry-over from other donors' samples. The CDR3, as DNA: TGTGCCAGCAGCTTGGGAGTGGGATCAGGGACTAGGGCTAATGAGCAGTTCTTC. It yields the protein CASSLGVGSGTRANEQFF.